This T cell receptor beta chain was sequenced in a study of T cells after yellow fever vaccination. TCRdb recomputed calls from the 5' RACE reads with MiXCR, one row per CDR3 protein. The sample has a few hundred thousand distinct CDR3 sequences; about a sixth are singletons. The CDR3 loop spans 13 amino acids. From germline, CDR1 is SNHLY and CDR2 FYNNEI. V was pared by 10 bases and J by 2 bases, with 9 bases between. The table lists this clonotype with a few counts. This TCR came from a man aged 18 to 29 who received the YFV17D yellow fever vaccine. The sample was PBMCs, taken 5 to 6 days after the first yellow fever vaccination. This chain uses TRBV2 with TRBJ2-6, with D unresolved. This CDR3 is CATSAPGANVLTF. The CDR3 DNA sequence: TGTGCCACCAGCGCGCCTGGGGCCAACGTCCTGACTTTC.